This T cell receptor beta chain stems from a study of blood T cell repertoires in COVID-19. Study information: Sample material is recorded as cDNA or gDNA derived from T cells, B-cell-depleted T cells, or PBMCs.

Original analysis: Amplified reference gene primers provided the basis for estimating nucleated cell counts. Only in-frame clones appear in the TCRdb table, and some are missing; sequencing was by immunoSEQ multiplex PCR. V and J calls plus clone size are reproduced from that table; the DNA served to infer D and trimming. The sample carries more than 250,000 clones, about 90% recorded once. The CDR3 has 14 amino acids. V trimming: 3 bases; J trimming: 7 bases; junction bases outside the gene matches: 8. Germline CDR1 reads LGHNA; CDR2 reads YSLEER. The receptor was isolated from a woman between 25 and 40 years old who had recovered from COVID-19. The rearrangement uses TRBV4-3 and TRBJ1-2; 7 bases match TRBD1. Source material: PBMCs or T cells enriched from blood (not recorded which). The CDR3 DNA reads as TGCGCCAGCAGCCACAAAGACAGGGAGAGTGGCTACACCTTC. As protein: CASSHKDRESGYTF.